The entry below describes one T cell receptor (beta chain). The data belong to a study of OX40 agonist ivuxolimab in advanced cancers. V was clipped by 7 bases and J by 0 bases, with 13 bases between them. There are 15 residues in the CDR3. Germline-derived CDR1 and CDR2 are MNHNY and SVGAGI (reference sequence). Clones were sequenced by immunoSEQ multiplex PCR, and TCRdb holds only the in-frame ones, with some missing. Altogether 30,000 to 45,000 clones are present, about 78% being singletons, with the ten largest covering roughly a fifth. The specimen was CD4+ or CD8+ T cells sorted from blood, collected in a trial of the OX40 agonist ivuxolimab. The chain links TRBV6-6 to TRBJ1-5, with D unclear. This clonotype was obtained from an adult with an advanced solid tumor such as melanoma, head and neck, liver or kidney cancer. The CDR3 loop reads CASIRSLDSNQPQHF. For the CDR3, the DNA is TGTGCCAGCATTCGTTCCCTGGATAGCAATCAGCCCCAGCATTTT.